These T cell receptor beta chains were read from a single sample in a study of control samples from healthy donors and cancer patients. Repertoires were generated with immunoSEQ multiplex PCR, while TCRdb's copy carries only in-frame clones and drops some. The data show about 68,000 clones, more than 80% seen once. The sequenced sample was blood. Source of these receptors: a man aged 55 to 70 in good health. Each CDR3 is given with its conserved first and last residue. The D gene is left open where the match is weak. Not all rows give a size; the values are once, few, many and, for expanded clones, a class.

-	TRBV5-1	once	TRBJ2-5	CASSLRVEETQYF	TGCGCCAGCAGCTTGAGAGTGGAAGAGACCCAGTACTTC
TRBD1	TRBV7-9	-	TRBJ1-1	CASSSGTGVNTEAFF	TGTGCCAGCAGCTCTGGGACAGGGGTGAACACTGAAGCTTTCTTT
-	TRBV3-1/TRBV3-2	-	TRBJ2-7	CASSPRGQNSYEQYF	TGTGCCAGCAGCCCCCGCGGCCAGAATTCCTACGAGCAGTACTTC
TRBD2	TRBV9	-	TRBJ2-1	CASSVVASGGRGEQFF	TGTGCCAGCAGCGTAGTTGCTAGCGGGGGGAGGGGTGAGCAGTTCTTC
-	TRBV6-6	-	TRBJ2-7	CASSYSIGRSGEQYF	TGTGCCAGCAGTTACTCCATCGGGCGCTCTGGAGAGCAGTACTTC
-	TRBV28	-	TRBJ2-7	CASSFSDASYEQYF	TGTGCCAGCAGTTTCAGTGACGCCTCCTACGAGCAGTACTTC
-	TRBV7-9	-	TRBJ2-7	CASSPPGLGAHEQYF	TGTGCCAGCAGCCCCCCAGGTCTGGGGGCGCACGAGCAGTACTTC
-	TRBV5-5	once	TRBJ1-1	CASSLTAMNTEAFF	TGTGCCAGCAGCCTAACAGCCATGAACACTGAAGCTTTCTTT
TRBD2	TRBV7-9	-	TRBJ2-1	CASSPWTSGNNEQFF	TGTGCCAGCAGCCCTTGGACTAGCGGGAACAATGAGCAGTTCTTC
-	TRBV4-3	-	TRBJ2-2	CASSQDFNTGELFF	TGCGCCAGCAGCCAAGATTTTAACACCGGGGAGCTGTTTTTT
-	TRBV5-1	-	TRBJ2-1	CASSLEQDLDEQFF	TGCGCCAGCAGCTTGGAACAAGACTTGGATGAGCAGTTCTTC
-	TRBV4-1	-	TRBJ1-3	CASSQEGGPGNTIYF	TGCGCCAGCAGCCAAGAGGGGGGGCCTGGAAACACCATATATTTT
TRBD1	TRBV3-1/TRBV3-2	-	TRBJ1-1	CASSRWGTGTRNTEAFF	TGTGCCAGCAGCCGTTGGGGGACAGGGACGCGGAACACTGAAGCTTTCTTT
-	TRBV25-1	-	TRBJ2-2	CASSEPPSHRSRELFF	TGTGCCAGCAGTGAGCCACCCTCGCACAGAAGCCGGGAGCTGTTTTTT
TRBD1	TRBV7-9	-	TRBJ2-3	CASSLTGTGILSDTQYF	TGTGCCAGCAGCCTCACCGGGACAGGGATTTTATCAGATACGCAGTATTTT
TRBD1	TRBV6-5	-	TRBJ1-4	CASKRTGDKKLFF	TGTGCCAGCAAGAGGACAGGGGATAAAAAACTGTTTTTT
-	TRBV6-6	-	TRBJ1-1	CASSYSGGPGTEAFF	TGTGCCAGCAGTTACTCGGGGGGGCCAGGCACTGAAGCTTTCTTT
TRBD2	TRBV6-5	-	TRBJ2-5	CASSYYGGTSDQYF	TGTGCCAGCAGTTACTACGGGGGGACGAGCGACCAGTACTTC
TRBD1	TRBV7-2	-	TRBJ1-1	CASRLPGQGSAFF	TGTGCCAGCAGACTACCGGGACAGGGTTCGGCTTTCTTT
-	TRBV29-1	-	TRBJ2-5	CSVEDGPQVQYF	TGCAGCGTTGAAGACGGGCCCCAGGTCCAGTACTTC
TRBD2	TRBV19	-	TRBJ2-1	CASRPRLAGGYEQFF	TGTGCCAGCCGACCCAGACTAGCGGGAGGGTATGAGCAGTTCTTC
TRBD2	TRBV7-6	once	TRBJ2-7	CASSPGGAGEYEQYF	TGTGCCAGCAGCCCGGGGGGGGCGGGGGAATACGAGCAGTACTTC
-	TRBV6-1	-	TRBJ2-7	CASSETGLLYEQYF	TGTGCCAGCAGTGAGACAGGCCTTCTCTACGAGCAGTACTTC
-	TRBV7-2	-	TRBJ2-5	CASSLFGEETQYF	TGTGCCAGCAGTCTCTTTGGGGAGGAGACCCAGTACTTC
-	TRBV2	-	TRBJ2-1	CASSEGGPSSYNEQFF	TGTGCCAGCAGTGAAGGAGGCCCATCCTCCTACAATGAGCAGTTCTTC
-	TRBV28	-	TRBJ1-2	CASSPRISGYTF	TGTGCCAGCAGCCCTAGGATCTCTGGCTACACCTTC
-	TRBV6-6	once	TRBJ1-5	CASSYGQGEQPQHF	TGTGCCAGCAGTTACGGGCAGGGTGAACAGCCCCAGCATTTT
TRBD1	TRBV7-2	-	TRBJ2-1	CASNDRGSYNEQFF	TGTGCCAGCAACGACAGGGGCTCCTACAATGAGCAGTTCTTC
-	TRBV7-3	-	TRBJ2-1	CASSHTSGRNHNEQFF	TGTGCCAGCAGCCACACGTCCGGGAGAAACCACAATGAGCAGTTCTTC
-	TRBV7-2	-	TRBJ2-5	CASSLGRPQGAQYF	TGTGCCAGCAGCTTGGGCAGACCACAAGGTGCCCAGTACTTC
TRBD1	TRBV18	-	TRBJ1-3	CASSQNTGDGNTIYF	TGTGCCAGCTCCCAAAACACAGGGGACGGAAACACCATATATTTT
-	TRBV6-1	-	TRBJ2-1	CASSENGNQGEQFF	TGTGCCAGCAGTGAAAATGGGAACCAGGGTGAGCAGTTCTTC
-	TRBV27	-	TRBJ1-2	CASRSIKDYGYTF	TGTGCCAGCAGGTCTATAAAGGACTATGGCTACACCTTC
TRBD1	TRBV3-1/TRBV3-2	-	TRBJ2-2	CASRQPRGRTGELFF	TGTGCCAGCAGGCAACCCAGGGGGCGGACCGGGGAGCTGTTTTTT
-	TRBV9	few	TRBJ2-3	CASSVGQTTDTQYF	TGTGCCAGCAGCGTAGGACAGACCACAGATACGCAGTATTTT
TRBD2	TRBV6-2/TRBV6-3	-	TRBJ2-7	CASSSPGGVYEQYF	TGTGCCAGCAGTTCCCCTGGGGGGGTCTACGAGCAGTACTTC
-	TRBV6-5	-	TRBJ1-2	CASRTQRNYGYTF	TGTGCCAGCAGAACACAGCGAAACTATGGCTACACCTTC
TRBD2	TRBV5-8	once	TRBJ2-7	CASSRGLVAYEQYF	TGTGCCAGCAGCCGGGGACTAGTTGCCTACGAGCAGTACTTC
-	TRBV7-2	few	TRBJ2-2	CASSLGGLYTGELFF	TGTGCCAGCAGCTTGGGGGGGCTTTACACCGGGGAGCTGTTTTTT
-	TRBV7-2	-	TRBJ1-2	CASSLRSYGYTF	TGTGCCAGCAGCTTAAGAAGCTATGGCTACACCTTC
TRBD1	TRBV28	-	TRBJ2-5	CASSSGTGVVGETQYF	TGTGCCAGCAGTTCCGGGACAGGGGTAGTCGGCGAGACCCAGTACTTC
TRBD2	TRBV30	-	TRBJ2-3	CAWSYWGGTQYF	TGTGCCTGGAGTTACTGGGGGGGTACGCAGTATTTT
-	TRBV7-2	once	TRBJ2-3	CASSPQSRTDTQYF	TGTGCCAGCAGCCCGCAGTCACGCACAGATACGCAGTATTTT
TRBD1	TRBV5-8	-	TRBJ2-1	CASSSRQGAAYEQFF	TGTGCCAGCAGCTCAAGACAGGGGGCGGCCTATGAGCAGTTCTTC
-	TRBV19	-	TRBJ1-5	CASRVSGTSNQPQHF	TGTGCCAGTAGGGTTTCAGGGACTAGCAATCAGCCCCAGCATTTT
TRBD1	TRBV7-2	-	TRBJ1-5	CASNNSPRQGAGQPQHF	TGTGCCAGCAACAACTCCCCCAGACAGGGGGCGGGTCAGCCCCAGCATTTT
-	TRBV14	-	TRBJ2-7	CASSPRATYEQYF	TGTGCCAGCAGCCCCCGGGCTACCTACGAGCAGTACTTC
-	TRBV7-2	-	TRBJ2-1	CASSQVAVNEQFF	TGTGCCAGCAGCCAAGTAGCGGTCAATGAGCAGTTCTTC
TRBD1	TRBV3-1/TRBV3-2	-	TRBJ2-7	CASSDRDRTGEQYF	TGTGCCAGCAGCGACCGGGACAGGACGGGTGAGCAGTACTTC
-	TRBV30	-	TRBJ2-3	CAWSATSGDTQYF	TGTGCCTGGAGCGCTACGAGTGGAGATACGCAGTATTTT
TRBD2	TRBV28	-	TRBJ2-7	CASSLSSSGSSYEQYF	TGTGCCAGCAGTTTATCTTCTAGCGGGAGCTCCTACGAGCAGTACTTC
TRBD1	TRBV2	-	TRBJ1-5	CASRSGTGGSNQPQHF	TGTGCCAGCAGGTCCGGGACAGGGGGGAGCAATCAGCCCCAGCATTTT
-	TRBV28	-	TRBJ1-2	CASSLGGSDGYTF	TGTGCCAGCAGTTTAGGTGGGAGCGATGGCTACACCTTC
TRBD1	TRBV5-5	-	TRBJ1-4	CASSLGRTGTGYVKLFF	TGTGCCAGCAGCTTGGGCCGAACCGGGACAGGATATGTAAAACTGTTTTTT
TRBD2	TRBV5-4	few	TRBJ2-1	CASSPRTSSYNEQFF	TGTGCCAGCAGCCCTAGGACTAGCAGCTACAATGAGCAGTTCTTC
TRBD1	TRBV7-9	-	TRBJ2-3	CASRLTGGSTDTQYF	TGTGCCAGCAGATTGACAGGGGGAAGCACAGATACGCAGTATTTT
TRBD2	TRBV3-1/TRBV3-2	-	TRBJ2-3	CASSLRRGSGSADTQYF	TGTGCCAGCAGCCTACGCCGGGGTAGCGGGAGTGCAGATACGCAGTATTTT